This is a list of T cell receptor beta chains from one sample in a study of cytomegalovirus exposure and HLA in healthy donors. Some clones are missing from TCRdb's copy, which holds only in-frame ones; the method was immunoSEQ multiplex PCR. The sample comprises approximately 120,000 clones, 73% of which are singletons, and about 4.4% rests with the top ten. The material sequenced was PBMCs. These receptors were taken from a man in his 60s in good health and CMV-seropositive. The CDR3 runs from the conserved cysteine through the conserved F or W. A D gene is named only where the DNA matches it firmly. Size values are once, few and many counts, or a class for expanded clones, and some rows have none.

clone_size: NA; j_call: TRBJ1-1; d_call: NA; v_call: TRBV9; cdr3_nt: TGTGCCAGCAGCATCCGGCATGGGGCGGACGCTGAAGCTTTCTTT; cdr3_aa: CASSIRHGADAEAFF
clone_size: NA; j_call: TRBJ1-6; d_call: NA; v_call: TRBV14; cdr3_nt: TGTGCCAGCAGTCAAGGACAGAATTCACCCCTCCACTTT; cdr3_aa: CASSQGQNSPLHF
clone_size: NA; j_call: TRBJ2-5; d_call: NA; v_call: TRBV5-1; cdr3_nt: TGCGCCAGCAGCTTGGCCGGAAAGACAGAGGAGACCCAGTACTTC; cdr3_aa: CASSLAGKTEETQYF
clone_size: few; j_call: TRBJ2-5; d_call: TRBD1; v_call: TRBV2; cdr3_nt: TGTGCCAGCAGTAGGGACAGGGGGAAAGAGACCCAGTACTTC; cdr3_aa: CASSRDRGKETQYF
clone_size: NA; j_call: TRBJ1-1; d_call: NA; v_call: TRBV20-1; cdr3_nt: TGCAGGTGCAGCCGGGGCACTGAAGCTTTCTTT; cdr3_aa: CRCSRGTEAFF
clone_size: NA; j_call: TRBJ2-5; d_call: NA; v_call: TRBV10-2; cdr3_nt: TGCGCCAGCAAGACAGGGTTCGGGGGAGAGACCCAGTACTTC; cdr3_aa: CASKTGFGGETQYF
clone_size: NA; j_call: TRBJ1-1; d_call: NA; v_call: TRBV7-3; cdr3_nt: TGTGCCAGCAGCTTAGGGGCGAACACTGAAGCTTTCTTT; cdr3_aa: CASSLGANTEAFF
clone_size: NA; j_call: TRBJ2-2; d_call: TRBD1; v_call: TRBV18; cdr3_nt: TGTGCCAGCTCACCAAACAGGGGGAACACCGGGGAGCTGTTTTTT; cdr3_aa: CASSPNRGNTGELFF
clone_size: NA; j_call: TRBJ2-5; d_call: NA; v_call: TRBV9; cdr3_nt: TGTGCCAGCAGCGTAGGGAGTGGCCAAGAGACCCAGTACTTC; cdr3_aa: CASSVGSGQETQYF
clone_size: many; j_call: TRBJ2-5; d_call: TRBD1; v_call: TRBV6-1; cdr3_nt: TGTGCCAGCAGTGAAAGTAGGACAGGGAGAGGAGAGACCCAGTACTTC; cdr3_aa: CASSESRTGRGETQYF
clone_size: NA; j_call: TRBJ2-7; d_call: NA; v_call: TRBV5-1; cdr3_nt: TGCGCCAGCAGCTTGGTGGGGCAGGGCTACGAGCAGTACTTC; cdr3_aa: CASSLVGQGYEQYF
clone_size: NA; j_call: TRBJ2-2; d_call: TRBD1; v_call: TRBV19; cdr3_nt: TGTGCCAGTAGGGACAGGGCGCACACCGGGGAGCTGTTTTTT; cdr3_aa: CASRDRAHTGELFF
clone_size: NA; j_call: TRBJ2-1; d_call: TRBD2; v_call: TRBV6-5; cdr3_nt: TGTGCCAGCAGTTACGATAGCGGGGGGGGCAATGAGCAGTTCTTC; cdr3_aa: CASSYDSGGGNEQFF
clone_size: NA; j_call: TRBJ1-1; d_call: TRBD1; v_call: TRBV18; cdr3_nt: TGTGCCAGCTCATACGCAGGGGGCGCGGACACTGAAGCTTTCTTT; cdr3_aa: CASSYAGGADTEAFF
clone_size: few; j_call: TRBJ2-2; d_call: TRBD2; v_call: TRBV30; cdr3_nt: TGTGCCTGGAGTCGGTTGGCGCGGGGGGGGGCGGAGCTGTTTTTT; cdr3_aa: CAWSRLARGGAELFF
clone_size: few; j_call: TRBJ1-6; d_call: TRBD1; v_call: TRBV30; cdr3_nt: TGTGCCTGGAGTCGTCGGGACAGGGGGAATTCACCCCTCCACTTT; cdr3_aa: CAWSRRDRGNSPLHF
clone_size: NA; j_call: TRBJ1-5; d_call: TRBD1; v_call: TRBV5-6; cdr3_nt: TGTGCCAGCAGCCACGGGACAGGGGGTAGGAGCAATCAGCCCCAGCATTTT; cdr3_aa: CASSHGTGGRSNQPQHF
clone_size: NA; j_call: TRBJ2-1; d_call: TRBD1; v_call: TRBV28; cdr3_nt: TGTGCCAGCAGCCTACAGGGGGTCTCCTACAATGAGCAGTTCTTC; cdr3_aa: CASSLQGVSYNEQFF
clone_size: few; j_call: TRBJ2-2; d_call: TRBD2; v_call: TRBV5-4; cdr3_nt: TGTGCCAGCAGCTTGGCGGGAGGACTAGCGGGGGGAGGCACCGGGGAGCTGTTTTTT; cdr3_aa: CASSLAGGLAGGGTGELFF
clone_size: few; j_call: TRBJ2-2; d_call: NA; v_call: TRBV7-7; cdr3_nt: TGTGCTAGCAGCCTGGGACACGGGAACACCGGGGAGCTGTTTTTT; cdr3_aa: CASSLGHGNTGELFF
clone_size: NA; j_call: TRBJ1-2; d_call: TRBD1; v_call: TRBV4-1; cdr3_nt: TGCGCCAGCAGCCAAGGGACAGGGATCTATGGCTACACCTTC; cdr3_aa: CASSQGTGIYGYTF
clone_size: NA; j_call: TRBJ2-7; d_call: TRBD2; v_call: TRBV5-1; cdr3_nt: TGCGCCAGCAGCTGGAGCGGGGACGAGCAGTACTTC; cdr3_aa: CASSWSGDEQYF
clone_size: NA; j_call: TRBJ1-6; d_call: NA; v_call: TRBV28; cdr3_nt: TGTGCCAGCAGTTCCGAAGGACAGAATAATTCACCCCTCCACTTT; cdr3_aa: CASSSEGQNNSPLHF
clone_size: once; j_call: TRBJ1-5; d_call: NA; v_call: TRBV29-1; cdr3_nt: TGCAGCGTTTTAATATACACGAATCAGCCCCAGCATTTT; cdr3_aa: CSVLIYTNQPQHF
clone_size: NA; j_call: TRBJ1-1; d_call: TRBD1; v_call: TRBV9; cdr3_nt: TGTGCCAGCAGCGGCAGGGGGATGAGCACTGAAGCTTTCTTT; cdr3_aa: CASSGRGMSTEAFF
clone_size: NA; j_call: TRBJ2-5; d_call: NA; v_call: TRBV7-7; cdr3_nt: TGTGCTAGCAGCTTCTCCGGGACTCGGTCCGGCCCAAGCGAGACCCAGTACTTC; cdr3_aa: CASSFSGTRSGPSETQYF
clone_size: few; j_call: TRBJ1-5; d_call: TRBD1; v_call: TRBV6-1; cdr3_nt: TGTGCCAGCAGTGCGGACAGGGTAGACCAGCCCCAGCATTTT; cdr3_aa: CASSADRVDQPQHF
clone_size: NA; j_call: TRBJ1-6; d_call: NA; v_call: TRBV7-3; cdr3_nt: TGTGCCAGCAGCTTGGTATCAGGGTCGGATTCACCCCTCCACTTT; cdr3_aa: CASSLVSGSDSPLHF
clone_size: NA; j_call: TRBJ2-4; d_call: NA; v_call: TRBV28; cdr3_nt: TGTGCCAGCAGGGAGTCGGGGGGCATCGGCATTCAGTACTTC; cdr3_aa: CASRESGGIGIQYF
clone_size: NA; j_call: TRBJ1-2; d_call: NA; v_call: TRBV6-6; cdr3_nt: TGTGCCAGCAGTTACGTTCGGGGGAGCTATGGCTACACCTTC; cdr3_aa: CASSYVRGSYGYTF
clone_size: NA; j_call: TRBJ2-1; d_call: TRBD2; v_call: TRBV4-2; cdr3_nt: TGTGCCAGCAGCCAAGTGGGGGGGCGGGGGGGAGTCAATGAGCAGTTCTTC; cdr3_aa: CASSQVGGRGGVNEQFF
clone_size: NA; j_call: TRBJ2-2; d_call: TRBD1; v_call: TRBV15; cdr3_nt: TGTGCCACCAGCAGACTCATCCCGGGACAGGGGACCGGGGAGCTGTTTTTT; cdr3_aa: CATSRLIPGQGTGELFF